This entry lists 2 T cell receptor beta chains sequenced from one sample in a study of blood T cell repertoires in COVID-19. TCRdb's table, derived via immunoSEQ multiplex PCR, lists solely in-frame clones and lacks some. Here the sample spans about 310,000 clones, over 75% being singletons. Material for sequencing was peripheral blood. The receptors stem from a man aged 50-59 years with active or convalescent COVID-19.

Worth noting for this clone: Compared with germline, one end of the junction differs, possibly owing to a read error. The gene calls are TRBV6-2 or TRBV6-3 and TRBJ2-1, with no clear D. There are 11 residues in the CDR3. Germline CDR1 is MNHEY and CDR2 is SVGEGT. DNA of the CDR3: TGTGCCAGCAGCCAAGACAAAGAGCAGTTCTTC. Its protein product is CASSQDKEQFF.

The V call is TRBV5-4, the J call TRBJ2-6; possibly TRBD2 for D (5 bases). V dropped 0 bases and J dropped 0 bases, with 10 bases sitting between them. The germline V gene has CDR1 SGHNT and CDR2 YYREEE (reference sequence). CDR3 size: 17 residues. In DNA form, the CDR3 reads TGTGCCAGCAGCTTGGGTCGCGGAGGCTCTGGGGCCAACGTCCTGACTTTC. It yields the protein CASSLGRGGSGANVLTF.